These 29 T cell receptor beta chains were all obtained from the same sample, sequenced in a study of blood T cell repertoires in COVID-19. Sequencing was performed with immunoSEQ multiplex PCR; in TCRdb, only in-frame clones are kept and a portion is missing. The table lists roughly 100,000 clones, 70% to 90% of them singletons. Specimen: peripheral blood. These receptors were taken from a human donor in a cohort sampled during active COVID-19.

The chain recombines TRBV18 with TRBJ1-1; tentative D call: TRBD1 (5 bases). This CDR3 has 14 residues. CDR1 and CDR2 (germline): KGHSH, LQKENI. With 2 bases removed from V and 2 bases from J, the gap between germline ends came to 9 bases. Written as DNA, the CDR3 is TGTGCCAGCTCACCAAGGGGTGGTAACACTGAAGCTTTCTTT. It codes for CASSPRGGNTEAFF.

This chain joins TRBV30 and TRBJ1-2, with D hard to call. V was trimmed by 4 bases and J by 5 bases, leaving 14 bases between them. This CDR3 has 13 residues. Germline assignment: CDR1 GTSNPN and CDR2 SVGIG (reference sequence). CDR3 nucleotides: TGTGCCTGGACCCCGGGGTCGATTTATGGCTACACCTTC. Translation: CAWTPGSIYGYTF.

This chain links TRBV19 with TRBJ1-5, with TRBD1 as a possible D gene (6 bases). V shed 5 bases and J shed 4 bases, with 9 bases lying between them. The CDR3 runs 13 residues. Germline V gene sequence: CDR1 LNHDA, CDR2 SQIVND (reference sequence). The CDR3 protein is CASSLTGNQPQHF. CDR3 sequence (DNA): TGTGCCAGTAGTCTGACAGGAAATCAGCCCCAGCATTTT.

The genes are TRBV7-2 and TRBJ2-1, with D unresolved. CDR3 size: 14 residues. The ends were cut back, 0 bases at V and 9 bases at J, with 12 bases in the middle. Germline values: CDR1 SGHTA, CDR2 FQGNSA. This CDR3 reads CASSLALSPPEQFF. CDR3 coding DNA: TGTGCCAGCAGCTTAGCGCTCAGTCCTCCTGAGCAGTTCTTC.

This chain joins TRBV14 and TRBJ2-7; D perhaps matches TRBD2 (5 bases). The germline V and J ends were trimmed by 4 bases and 0 bases, with 19 bases remaining between them. Germline CDR1 reads SGHDN; CDR2 reads FVKESK. The CDR3 totals 17 residues. The CDR3 DNA sequence: TGTGCCAGCAGCCCCCCCCGGACTGGACCCACCTCCTACGAGCAGTACTTC. It encodes CASSPPRTGPTSYEQYF.

V is TRBV12-3 or TRBV12-4 and J is TRBJ2-4; 7 bases map to TRBD1. Trimming took 6 bases from V and 4 from J; bases not matched to a gene: 3. There are 13 residues in the CDR3. In DNA, the CDR3 is TGTGCCAGCAGGCCGGGACAGAAAAACATTCAGTACTTC. This codes for CASRPGQKNIQYF.

The J gene is TRBJ1-5, the V gene TRBV6-6; TRBD1 matches 11 bases. The CDR3 totals 15 residues. Germline V gives CDR1 MNHNY, CDR2 SVGAGI (reference sequence). Trimming cost V 5 bases and J 6 bases; bases outside gene matches: 6. The CDR3 spells CASSPRTGGGQPQHF. The CDR3 DNA is TGTGCCAGCAGTCCAAGGACAGGGGGCGGTCAGCCCCAGCATTTT.

The genes are TRBV9 and TRBJ1-4, with 8 bases matching TRBD1. The germline gives CDR1 SGDLS, CDR2 YYNGEE. This CDR3 has 14 residues. Trimming removed 4 bases from V and 8 bases from J; junction bases left unmatched: 7. Here the CDR3 DNA reads TGTGCCAGCAGCCCACAGGGGGTGGAGGAAAAACTGTTTTTT. It codes for CASSPQGVEEKLFF. Looking up the rest from reference TRBV9 and TRBJ1-4 gives the full variable domain: DSGVTQTPKHLITATGQRVTLRCSPRSGDLSVYWYQQSLDQGLQFLIQYYNGEERAKGNILERFSAQQFPDLHSELNLSSLELGDSALYFCASSPQGVEEKLFFGSGTQLSVL.

This clone turned up a few times. The chain couples TRBV7-9 to TRBJ1-6, with TRBD1 matching 9 bases. J gave up 4 bases and V 5 bases, and 6 bases lay outside the gene matches. The CDR3 runs to 16 residues. CDR1 and CDR2 from the germline V gene are SEHNR and FQNEAQ (reference sequence). In DNA form, the CDR3 reads TGTGCCAGCAGCGCCGGGACAGGGTTTTATAATTCACCCCTCCACTTT. Amino acid sequence: CASSAGTGFYNSPLHF.

V is TRBV10-1 and J is TRBJ2-3, with 8 nucleotides matching TRBD2. Germline V gives CDR1 WNHNN, CDR2 SYGVQD (reference sequence). The CDR3 runs to 14 residues. Trimming took 7 bases from V and 2 from J; bases not matched to a gene: 5. CDR3 in amino acids: CASKPGGNTDTQYF. In DNA, the CDR3 is TGCGCCAGCAAACCGGGGGGGAACACAGATACGCAGTATTTT.

This chain's CDR3 is CASSEQGPGNTIYF. CDR3 bases: TGCGCCAGCAGTGAGCAGGGGCCTGGAAACACCATATATTTT. The chain joins TRBV10-1 to TRBJ1-3, with D perhaps TRBD1 (6 bases). The CDR3 totals 14 residues. The V gene's germline CDR1 is WNHNN and CDR2 SYGVQD (reference sequence). The ends were cut back, 2 bases at V and 2 bases at J, with 7 bases in the middle.

This chain connects TRBV28 to TRBJ1-2, with no clear D. Germline V gene data show CDR1 as MDHEN and CDR2 as SYDVKM. CDR3 length: 14 amino acids. The V and J ends lost 1 base and 4 bases respectively, with 10 bases between them. Here the CDR3 DNA reads TGTGCCAGCAGTTTATCGGGTTGGTTCTATGGCTACACCTTC. Protein product: CASSLSGWFYGYTF.

The rearrangement uses TRBV3-1 (or the pseudogene TRBV3-2) and TRBJ2-7; tentative D call: TRBD2 (6 bases). Trimming shortened V by 5 bases and J by 0 bases, and 11 bases separated the two germline ends. The CDR3 totals 14 residues. CDR1 and CDR2 from the germline V gene are LGHDT and YNNKEL (reference sequence). The CDR3 protein is CASSDTGGSYEQYF. The CDR3 DNA sequence: TGTGCCAGCAGCGATACCGGGGGCTCCTACGAGCAGTACTTC.

The chain uses TRBV5-1 and TRBJ1-4; 7 nucleotides match TRBD1. V lost 0 bases to trimming and J lost 7 bases; unmatched junction nucleotides: 9. The CDR3 length is 16 residues. The germline CDR1 and CDR2 sequences are SGHRS and YFSETQ. Here the CDR3 reads CASSLEKQGLGEKLFF. Written as DNA, the CDR3 is TGCGCCAGCAGCTTGGAAAAACAGGGGTTAGGTGAAAAACTGTTTTTT.

V gene TRBV15 combines with J gene TRBJ2-6; unclear D gene. The V gene lost 0 bases and the J gene lost 12 bases, with 12 bases spanning the gap. Germline loops: CDR1 LNHNV, CDR2 YYDKDF (reference sequence). This CDR3 region has 14 residues. The CDR3 reads CATSRDIPSSVLTF. CDR3 in DNA: TGTGCCACCAGCAGAGATATTCCTTCGTCCGTCCTGACTTTC. Together with reference TRBV15 and TRBJ2-6, the CDR3 gives the full variable domain: DAMVIQNPRYQVTQFGKPVTLSCSQTLNHNVMYWYQQKSSQAPKLLFHYYDKDFNNEADTPDNFQSRRPNTSFCFLDIRSPGLGDTAMYLCATSRDIPSSVLTFGAGSRLTVL.

This clone was recorded a few times. The CDR3 DNA is TGCGCCAGCAGCCGGCTAACGTCAGGGAACACTGAAGCTTTCTTT. Protein sequence: CASSRLTSGNTEAFF. This chain joins TRBV4-1 and TRBJ1-1; no definite D call. V lost 4 bases to trimming and J lost 1 base, with 13 bases between them. The germline V gene encodes CDR1 MGHRA and CDR2 YSYEKL. This CDR3 comprises 15 residues.

This chain connects TRBV7-9 to TRBJ2-3; TRBD1 matches at 7 bases. The CDR3 has 15 amino acids. Trimming cost V 5 bases and J 0 bases; bases outside gene matches: 5. CDR1 and CDR2 from the germline V gene are SEHNR and FQNEAQ (reference sequence). CDR3 nucleotides: TGTGCCAGCAGCATACAGGGGCTAAGCACAGATACGCAGTATTTT. Translation gives CASSIQGLSTDTQYF.

The chain is built from TRBV27 and TRBJ1-2, with D maybe TRBD1 (5 bases). Trimming shortened V by 3 bases and J by 8 bases, and 16 bases separated the two germline ends. This CDR3 contains 14 residues. Germline loops: CDR1 MNHEY, CDR2 SMNVEV (reference sequence). The CDR3 sequence is CASSLVPQGDGYTF. The CDR3 nucleotides are TGTGCCAGCAGTTTGGTCCCCCAGGGTGACGGCTACACCTTC.

J is TRBJ1-5 and V is TRBV6-5; perhaps TRBD1 as D (6 bases). The CDR3 consists of 15 residues. The V gene lost 0 bases and the J gene lost 6 bases, with 12 bases spanning the gap. Looked up from germline, CDR1 is MNHEY and CDR2 is SVGAGI. The CDR3 DNA is TGTGCCAGCAGTTACTCAAACAGGGCGGGTCAGCCCCAGCATTTT. The encoded protein is CASSYSNRAGQPQHF.

The chain employs TRBV11-2 and TRBJ1-5, with D hard to call. The germline V gene encodes CDR1 SGHAT and CDR2 FQNNGV. V lost 1 base to trimming and J lost 4 bases, with 11 bases between them. The CDR3 length is 15 residues. The CDR3 DNA reads TGTGCCAGCAGCTTAGTGGGAGGAGCGAATCAGCCCCAGCATTTT. It yields the protein CASSLVGGANQPQHF.

The V and J genes are TRBV18 and TRBJ1-2; 10 bases agree with TRBD1. J gave up 9 bases and V 0 bases, and 7 bases lay outside the gene matches. This CDR3 region has 15 residues. The germline V gene encodes CDR1 KGHSH and CDR2 LQKENI. CDR3 in amino acids: CASSPPGTGESSYTF. The DNA for the CDR3 is TGTGCCAGCTCACCACCGGGGACAGGGGAGTCTAGCTACACCTTC.

The chain links TRBV30 to TRBJ2-3, with 9 bases matching TRBD2. CDR3 size: 16 residues. V dropped 1 base and J dropped 1; count of bases not matched to a gene: 6. Germline CDR1 and CDR2: GTSNPN and SVGIG (reference sequence). CDR3 DNA sequence: TGTGCCTGGAGTGGGGAAGCGGGGGGCCGCACAGATACGCAGTATTTT. The encoded protein is CAWSGEAGGRTDTQYF.

The chain employs TRBV7-9 and TRBJ1-6; the D gene is possibly TRBD1 (6 bases). CDR3 size: 12 residues. V gave up 5 bases and J gave up 10 bases, with 9 bases separating them. The germline V gene has CDR1 SEHNR and CDR2 FQNEAQ (reference sequence). The CDR3 DNA follows: TGTGCCAGCAGCAAACAGGGATCACCCCTCCACTTT. Translating it yields CASSKQGSPLHF.

The V gene is TRBV9, the J gene TRBJ1-1; TRBD1 matches at 9 bases. This CDR3 has 15 amino acids. CDR1 is SGDLS and CDR2 is YYNGEE in the germline V gene. The V gene end was trimmed by 3 bases and the J gene end by 2 bases; junction bases not matched to a gene: 5. CDR3 sequence (DNA): TGTGCCAGCAGCGCCTGGGGACAGGGAAACACTGAAGCTTTCTTT. As protein: CASSAWGQGNTEAFF. Variable domain in full (rest from reference TRBV9 and TRBJ1-1): DSGVTQTPKHLITATGQRVTLRCSPRSGDLSVYWYQQSLDQGLQFLIQYYNGEERAKGNILERFSAQQFPDLHSELNLSSLELGDSALYFCASSAWGQGNTEAFFGQGTRLTVV.

The table lists this clone with a count of one. This chain uses TRBV9 with TRBJ1-3; TRBD1 agrees at 8 bases. The ends lost 2 bases at V and 3 bases at J; junction bases unmatched: 10. The CDR3 length is 17 residues. Germline V gene sequence: CDR1 SGDLS, CDR2 YYNGEE. DNA for the CDR3: TGTGCCAGCAGCGTGCTGGACAGGGTGGTAGGTGGAAACACCATATATTTT. Translation gives CASSVLDRVVGGNTIYF.

The rearrangement links TRBV7-9 to TRBJ1-2, with D unclear. Trimming took off 5 bases at V and 5 bases at J, with 18 bases between the two ends. This CDR3 is built from 15 residues. From germline, CDR1 is SEHNR and CDR2 FQNEAQ (reference sequence). Written as DNA, the CDR3 is TGTGCCAGCAGCCGAGCGGGGAAAGTTGATTATGGCTACACCTTC. It is translated as CASSRAGKVDYGYTF.

This clone was seen a few times. The rearrangement links TRBV12-5 to TRBJ1-5, with D uncertain. Per germline, CDR1 LGHNT and CDR2 FRNRAP. Trimming cost V 5 bases and J 3 bases, with 5 bases left between them. The CDR3 is 12 amino acids. CDR3 residues: CASGPLNQPQHF. The CDR3 nucleotides are TGTGCTAGTGGTCCACTCAATCAGCCCCAGCATTTT.

The CDR3 DNA is TGCGCCAGCAGCTTGGGACAGGGTAAAGATACGCAGTATTTT. This translates into CASSLGQGKDTQYF. This chain uses TRBV5-1 with TRBJ2-3; 7 nucleotides align to TRBD1. Looked up from germline, CDR1 is SGHRS and CDR2 is YFSETQ. The CDR3 extends over 14 amino acids. The junction had 3 bases not matched to a gene; V was cut back by 0 bases and J by 5 bases.

This sequence joins TRBV19 and TRBJ1-3; D is ambiguous. Deletions cut 6 bases from V and 8 bases from J, with 14 bases between. Per germline, CDR1 LNHDA and CDR2 SQIVND (reference sequence). This CDR3 is 13 amino acids long. CDR3 sequence: CASRFVRQDTIYF. CDR3 nucleotides: TGTGCCAGTAGGTTCGTAAGACAAGACACCATATATTTT.